This T cell receptor beta chain was retrieved from a study of blood T cell repertoires in COVID-19. Overall study context: The United States, Italy and Spain supplied acute and convalescent COVID-19 samples. Sources were T cells, B-cell-depleted T cells, or PBMCs; the material itself was cDNA or gDNA.

Per the study methods: The authors estimated nucleated cell counts from reference gene primer amplification. The protocol was immunoSEQ multiplex PCR, while the TCRdb copy is restricted to in-frame clones and leaves out a portion. V, J and clone size are those of that table, while D and trimming were read from the DNA. The table lists roughly 160,000 clones, under 85% of them singletons. Germline CDR1 and CDR2: SGHRS and YFSETQ. The CDR3 contains 14 residues. With 2 bases removed from V and 6 bases from J, the gap between germline ends came to 9 bases. Seattle enrolled patients during active infection and tracked them longitudinally.

The sequenced sample was peripheral blood. This TCR was sampled from a man aged 80 or over with COVID-19, enrolled during active disease. The V gene is TRBV5-1, the J gene TRBJ1-6; D gene uncertain. CDR3 DNA sequence: TGCGCCAGCAGCTTCACTCCGCCTAATTCACCCCTCCACTTT. Protein sequence: CASSFTPPNSPLHF.